These 14 T cell receptor beta chains were all obtained from the same sample, sequenced in a study of T cells in Graves' hyperthyroidism and ophthalmopathy. What was amplified from RNA transcripts were TCR beta CDR3 regions. The HTBI set primed first-round TCR CDR3 RT-PCR. TCRdb reprocessed the multiplex PCR reads with MiXCR, giving one entry per CDR3 protein. The repertoire includes hundreds of thousands of distinct CDR3 sequences, 16% of them detected once, and around 3.5% sits in the top ten. Sequenced input: blood. The receptor source for this set is a woman between 40 and 55 years old with Graves' ophthalmopathy.

This clonotype was recorded at least ten times. The rearrangement joins TRBV6-1 to TRBJ2-5, with 10 nucleotides matching TRBD2. The V and J ends lost 1 base and 4 bases, in that order; junction bases with no gene match: 3. There are 15 residues in the CDR3. Germline CDR1 reads MNHNS; CDR2 reads SASEGT. This CDR3 reads CASSEGRLAGETQYF. Written as DNA, the CDR3 is TGTGCCAGCAGTGAAGGAAGACTAGCGGGAGAGACCCAGTACTTC.

V and J are TRBV10-3 and TRBJ1-4, with TRBD1 identical over 8 bases. The germline V gene has CDR1 ENHRY and CDR2 SYGVKD. The junction had 14 bases not matched to a gene; V was cut back by 9 bases and J by 8 bases. The CDR3 length is 15 residues. CDR3 in DNA: TGTGCCATTGGGACAGGTTTTGGAGGAAGAGAAAAACTGTTTTTT. It is translated as CAIGTGFGGREKLFF.

This clonotype was observed at least ten times. This sequence joins TRBV20-1 and TRBJ1-1, with a tentative D call TRBD1 (5 bases). Germline CDR1 and CDR2: DFQATT and SNEGSKA (reference sequence). Trimming removed 3 bases from V and 4 bases from J, with 15 bases in between. The CDR3 spans 14 residues. The CDR3: CSARKPGLSTEAFF. In nucleotides, the CDR3 is TGCAGTGCTAGGAAACCGGGACTGAGCACTGAAGCTTTCTTT.

Notes on this clonotype: This clone may be a read error of a much larger clone one base away. The rearrangement joins TRBV20-1 to TRBJ2-1, with D tentatively TRBD1 (6 bases). Germline V gene lookup returns CDR1 DFQATT and CDR2 SNEGSKA (reference sequence). CDR3 length: 12 residues. CDR3 loop: CSAKLGDNERFF. Here the CDR3 DNA reads TGCAGTGCTAAGCTGGGGGACAATGAGCGGTTCTTC.

This clonotype showed up just a few times. This chain links TRBV30 with TRBJ1-5; 7 nucleotides agree with TRBD1. CDR3 length equals 13 residues. Trimming took 2 bases from V and 5 from J; bases not matched to a gene: 3. Per the germline V gene, CDR1 is GTSNPN and CDR2 is SVGIG (reference sequence). CDR3: CAWSHDRDQPQHF. The DNA for the CDR3 is TGTGCCTGGAGTCACGACAGGGATCAGCCCCAGCATTTT.

The V and J genes are TRBV19 and TRBJ1-1; D perhaps matches TRBD1 (6 bases). Trimming removed 5 bases at V and 3 bases at J, with 13 bases between. The CDR3 length is 14 residues. Germline CDR1 is LNHDA and CDR2 is SQIVND (reference sequence). The CDR3 loop is CASSAPGHYTEAFF. Here the CDR3 DNA reads TGTGCCAGTAGTGCACCGGGACATTACACTGAAGCTTTCTTT.

This clonotype was seen at least ten times. V gene TRBV2 combines with J gene TRBJ2-7; 14 bases match TRBD2. Germline CDR1 and CDR2: SNHLY and FYNNEI. The CDR3 consists of 14 residues. V lost 9 bases to trimming and J lost 3 bases; unmatched junction nucleotides: 4. CDR3 bases: TGTGCCAGTAGACTAGCGGGAGGGTACTACGAGCAGTACTTC. Amino acid sequence: CASRLAGGYYEQYF.

In its sample, this clonotype was seen many times. This rearrangement joins TRBV27 to TRBJ2-5; 16 positions match TRBD2. V was pared by 4 bases and J by 2 bases, with 4 bases of the junction left unmatched. CDR1 is MNHEY and CDR2 is SMNVEV in the germline V gene (reference sequence). This CDR3 is 17 amino acids long. The CDR3 DNA reads TGTGCCAGCAGTTACGGGACTAGCGGGGGGGCACAAGAGACCCAGTACTTC. The encoded protein is CASSYGTSGGAQETQYF.

The sample holds many counts of this clonotype. The chain is built from TRBV12-3 or TRBV12-4 and TRBJ2-1; D unclear. Deletions cut 5 bases from V and 11 bases from J, with 10 bases between. CDR3 length: 11 amino acids. CDR3 DNA: TGTGCCAGCAGTGGCTTTGGGAAGCAGTTCTTC. Translated, it gives CASSGFGKQFF.

V usage is TRBV24-1 and J usage is TRBJ2-2; the D gene is possibly TRBD1 (5 bases). This CDR3 spans 14 amino acids. CDR1 is KGHDR and CDR2 is SFDVKD in the germline V gene. V was pared by 2 bases and J by 6 bases, with 9 bases between. CDR3 amino acids: CATSDSRQSGELFF. DNA for the CDR3: TGTGCCACCAGTGATTCCCGACAGTCCGGGGAGCTGTTTTTT.

This clonotype was recorded at least ten times. This sequence joins TRBV5-1 and TRBJ2-7, with TRBD2 as a possible D gene (6 bases). This CDR3 has 13 amino acids. The V end was cut by 4 bases, the J end by 0 bases, with 8 bases between. Germline V lookup: CDR1 SGHRS, CDR2 YFSETQ. CDR3 loop: CASSVGSSYEQYF. DNA for the CDR3: TGCGCCAGCAGCGTCGGGAGCTCCTACGAGCAGTACTTC.

The table lists this clonotype with many counts. The gene calls are TRBV18 and TRBJ2-7; D call uncertain. CDR3 size: 14 residues. Trimming stripped 5 bases from V and 2 bases from J, with 13 bases between. Germline lookup yields CDR1 KGHSH and CDR2 LQKENI. The CDR3, as DNA: TGTGCCAGCTCAACAGCAACTCTTACCTACGAGCAGTACTTC. This encodes CASSTATLTYEQYF.

This clonotype has a count of ten or more. The V call is TRBV11-2, the J call TRBJ2-6; D is perhaps TRBD1 or TRBD2 (5 bases each). The CDR3 extends over 16 amino acids. V lost 2 bases, J lost 4 bases, and 12 bases lay in between. The V gene's germline CDR1 is SGHAT and CDR2 FQNNGV. DNA for the CDR3: TGTGCCAGCAGCTTAAATGGGGGAGCCGGGGCCAACGTCCTGACTTTC. Translation gives CASSLNGGAGANVLTF.

This clonotype was detected ten times or more. V and J are TRBV3-1 and TRBJ1-6; D uncertain. Trimming cost V 1 base and J 7 bases, with 14 bases left between them. Germline V gene lookup returns CDR1 LGHDT and CDR2 YNNKEL (reference sequence). This CDR3 spans 16 amino acids. Here the CDR3 DNA reads TGTGCCAGCAGCCAAGGGTTGCGCTGGAGGAATTCACCCCTCCACTTT. The encoded protein is CASSQGLRWRNSPLHF.